This TCR beta chain was sequenced during a study of shared clonotypes between healthy human individuals. Study-level information: Serving as donors were a couple of women and a few men, whose ages spanned 18 to 49.

The CDR3 is 14 residues long. Deletions cut 6 bases from V and 0 bases from J, with 9 bases between. Germline lookup yields CDR1 MNHEY and CDR2 SVGAGI. TCRdb's table, derived via immunoSEQ multiplex PCR, lists solely in-frame clones and lacks some. Of about 980,000 clones listed, 76% are singletons. Study results and limitations: In having few donors, the study represented limited genetic and exposure-history diversity. Clonotype sharing among donors, it was expected, would be affected by sequencing depth.

About this clone: Its specificity is not known. The sample holds other DNA sequences that translate to the same CDR3.

Sequencing was performed on memory CD4+ T cells sorted from blood. The subset was: CD45RA-negative fraction. This receptor was taken from a man younger than 35 in good health. The V gene is TRBV6-5, the J gene TRBJ1-3, with D hard to call. The CDR3 reads CASSPRFSGNTIYF. As DNA, the CDR3 is TGTGCCAGCAGCCCCAGGTTCTCTGGAAACACCATATATTTT.